The 8 T cell receptor beta chains given below trace back to one sample, sequenced in a study of T cell clones after liver transplantation. The assay was immunoSEQ multiplex PCR, and TCRdb's table has in-frame clones only and misses some. The table shows just under 60,000 clones, with approximately 70% occurring only once. Sequencing used CD4+ T cells from blood, obtained at the roughly 15-month timepoint. Receptors were obtained from a human patient who received a liver transplant. A subset of T cells may come from the graft donor.

The rearrangement joins TRBV10-2 to TRBJ2-7, with a weak D call TRBD2 (5 bases). The CDR3 extends over 11 amino acids. V shed 10 bases and J shed 7 bases, with 14 bases lying between them. From germline, CDR1 is WSHSY and CDR2 SAAADI. CDR3 sequence (DNA): TGCGCCACCCAACCCCCGGGAGAGCAGTACGTC. The encoded protein is CATQPPGEQYV.

The rearrangement links TRBV5-1 to TRBJ1-2, with D possibly matching TRBD1 (5 bases). CDR3 size: 17 residues. V gave up 0 bases and J gave up 6 bases, with 21 bases separating them. Germline lookup yields CDR1 SGHRS and CDR2 YFSETQ. The CDR3 DNA sequence: TGCGCCAGCAGCTTGGGTTCAAGTAGGGCAGGGACGGATGGCTACACCTTC. This gives the protein CASSLGSSRAGTDGYTF.

This clone turned up a few times. V usage is TRBV19 and J usage is TRBJ1-1; 9 positions agree with TRBD1. Germline V gene sequence: CDR1 LNHDA, CDR2 SQIVND (reference sequence). The length of the CDR3 is 11 residues. V shed 4 bases and J 9 bases; nucleotides not matched to a gene: 0. CDR3 coding DNA: TGTGCCAGTAGTAACAGGGGGCAAGCTTTCTTT. It is translated as CASSNRGQAFF. Drawing the rest from reference TRBV19 and TRBJ1-1, the complete variable domain is DGGITQSPKYLFRKEGQNVTLSCEQNLNHDAMYWYRQDPGQGLRLIYYSQIVNDFQKGDIAEGYSVSREKKESFPLTVTSAQKNPTAFYLCASSNRGQAFFGQGTRLTVV.

This clone came up a few times. The chain employs TRBV27 and TRBJ2-2; D gene ambiguous. The CDR3 is 17 residues long. V was clipped by 1 base and J by 3 bases, with 15 bases between them. Germline CDR1 is MNHEY and CDR2 is SMNVEV (reference sequence). The CDR3 here is CASSLFPGELDTGELFF. CDR3 nucleotide sequence: TGTGCCAGCAGTTTATTCCCGGGCGAGCTGGACACCGGGGAGCTGTTTTTT.

This sequence joins TRBV13 and TRBJ2-2; TRBD1 matches 7 bases. There are 15 residues in the CDR3. Losses at the gene ends were 4 bases for V and 1 base for J; bases not matched to a gene: 3. CDR1 is PRHDT, CDR2 FYEKMQ, per germline (reference sequence). The CDR3 spells CASSYRDRNTGELFF. The DNA of the CDR3 is TGTGCCAGCAGCTACCGGGACAGGAACACCGGGGAGCTGTTTTTT.

The V call is TRBV6-6, the J call TRBJ2-5; a possible D gene is TRBD1 (6 bases). Between the trimmed V and J ends, which lost 5 bases and 2 bases, there was a span of 15 bases. The CDR3 has 15 amino acids. Germline V gives CDR1 MNHNY, CDR2 SVGAGI (reference sequence). The DNA of the CDR3 is TGTGCCAGCAGTCATGGGACAAGTGTACAAGAGACCCAGTACTTC. Amino acids: CASSHGTSVQETQYF.

CDR3 residues: CASRRSVGNQPQHF. CDR3 coding DNA: TGTGCCAGCAGAAGATCGGTTGGCAATCAGCCCCAGCATTTT. The genes are TRBV2 and TRBJ1-5; D is uncertain. Germline CDR1 reads SNHLY; CDR2 reads FYNNEI. V was pared by 6 bases and J by 2 bases, with 11 bases between. The CDR3 totals 14 residues.

The CDR3 region is CAWSVPSGEYNEQFF. The CDR3 nucleotides are TGTGCCTGGAGTGTTCCTAGCGGGGAGTACAATGAGCAGTTCTTC. This chain connects TRBV30 to TRBJ2-1; 9 bases line up with TRBD2. The CDR3 totals 15 residues. V lost 0 bases to trimming and J lost 4 bases; unmatched junction nucleotides: 4. Germline V CDR1 and CDR2: GTSNPN, SVGIG (reference sequence).